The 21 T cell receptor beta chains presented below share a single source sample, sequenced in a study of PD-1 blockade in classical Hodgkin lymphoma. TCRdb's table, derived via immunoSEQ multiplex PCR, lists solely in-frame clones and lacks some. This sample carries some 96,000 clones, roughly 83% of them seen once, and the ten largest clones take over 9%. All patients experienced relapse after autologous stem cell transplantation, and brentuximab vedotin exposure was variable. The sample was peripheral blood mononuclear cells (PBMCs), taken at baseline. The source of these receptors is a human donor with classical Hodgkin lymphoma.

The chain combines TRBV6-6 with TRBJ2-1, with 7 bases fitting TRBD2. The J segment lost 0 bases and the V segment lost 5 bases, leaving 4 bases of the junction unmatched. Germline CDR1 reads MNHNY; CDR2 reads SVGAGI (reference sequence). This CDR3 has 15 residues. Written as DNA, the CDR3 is TGTGCCAGCAGTCTAGCGGAAAGCTCCTACAATGAGCAGTTCTTC. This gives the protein CASSLAESSYNEQFF.

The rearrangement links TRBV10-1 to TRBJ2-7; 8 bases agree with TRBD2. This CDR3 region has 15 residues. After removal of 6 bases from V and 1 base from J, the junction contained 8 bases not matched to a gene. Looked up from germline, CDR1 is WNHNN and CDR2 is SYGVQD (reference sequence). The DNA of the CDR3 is TGCGCCAGCAGCCCTAGCGGGCCGGTTTCCTACGAGCAGTACTTC. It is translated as CASSPSGPVSYEQYF.

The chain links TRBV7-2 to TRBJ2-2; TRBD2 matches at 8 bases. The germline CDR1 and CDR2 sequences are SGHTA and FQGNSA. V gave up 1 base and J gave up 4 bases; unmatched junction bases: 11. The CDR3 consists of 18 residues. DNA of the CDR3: TGTGCCAGCAGCTTAGGGCGTCGGGGACTAGGAGGCACCGGGGAGCTGTTTTTT. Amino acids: CASSLGRRGLGGTGELFF.

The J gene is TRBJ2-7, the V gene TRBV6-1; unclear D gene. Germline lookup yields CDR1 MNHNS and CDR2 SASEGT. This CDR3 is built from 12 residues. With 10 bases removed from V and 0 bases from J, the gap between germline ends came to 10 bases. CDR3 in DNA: TGTGCCATCCGGGCCGGCTCCTACGAGCAGTACTTC. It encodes CAIRAGSYEQYF.

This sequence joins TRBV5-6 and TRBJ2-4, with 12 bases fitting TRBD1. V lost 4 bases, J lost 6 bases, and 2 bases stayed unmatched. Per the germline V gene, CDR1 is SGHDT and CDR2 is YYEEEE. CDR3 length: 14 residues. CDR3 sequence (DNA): TGTGCCAGCAGCGTGGGACAGGGGGCAAACATTCAGTACTTC. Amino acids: CASSVGQGANIQYF. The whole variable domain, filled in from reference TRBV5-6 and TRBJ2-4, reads DAGVTQSPTHLIKTRGQQVTLRCSPKSGHDTVSWYQQALGQGPQFIFQYYEEEERQRGNFPDRFSGHQFPNYSSELNVNALLLGDSALYLCASSVGQGANIQYFGAGTRLSVL.

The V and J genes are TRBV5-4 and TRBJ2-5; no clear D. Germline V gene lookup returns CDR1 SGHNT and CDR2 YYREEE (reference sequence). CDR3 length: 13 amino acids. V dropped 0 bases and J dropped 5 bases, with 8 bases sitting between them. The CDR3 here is CASSLAAPETQYF. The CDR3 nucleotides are TGTGCCAGCAGCTTGGCTGCCCCGGAGACCCAGTACTTC.

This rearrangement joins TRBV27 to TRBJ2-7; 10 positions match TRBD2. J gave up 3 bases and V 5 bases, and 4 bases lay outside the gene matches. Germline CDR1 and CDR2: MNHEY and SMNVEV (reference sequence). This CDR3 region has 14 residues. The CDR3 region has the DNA TGTGCCAGCAGTGTGCTAGCGGGAGTCTACGAGCAGTACTTC. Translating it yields CASSVLAGVYEQYF.

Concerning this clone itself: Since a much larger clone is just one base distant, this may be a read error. DNA of the CDR3: TGTGCCAGCAGCCACACACCGCCCCAGTCCAAGGCTTTCTTT. Amino acid sequence: CASSHTPPQSKAFF. The rearrangement uses TRBV14 and TRBJ1-1; no clear D gene. The V gene's germline CDR1 is SGHDN and CDR2 FVKESK. Trimming removed 3 bases at V and 11 bases at J, with 19 bases between. The CDR3 loop spans 14 amino acids.

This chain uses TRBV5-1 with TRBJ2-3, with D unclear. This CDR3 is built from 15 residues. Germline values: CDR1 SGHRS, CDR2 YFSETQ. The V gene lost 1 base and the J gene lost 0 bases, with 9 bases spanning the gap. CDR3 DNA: TGCGCCAGCAGCTTGAACCCAGGTAGCACAGATACGCAGTATTTT. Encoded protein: CASSLNPGSTDTQYF.

CDR3 protein: CASRVGTAGVGVGEQYF. The CDR3 DNA sequence: TGTGCCAGCAGGGTCGGGACCGCCGGAGTAGGGGTTGGCGAGCAGTACTTC. The V gene is TRBV27, the J gene TRBJ2-7; possibly TRBD1 or TRBD2 for D (5 bases each). This CDR3 has 17 amino acids. V was clipped by 6 bases and J by 6 bases, with 27 bases between them. Germline loops: CDR1 MNHEY, CDR2 SMNVEV (reference sequence).

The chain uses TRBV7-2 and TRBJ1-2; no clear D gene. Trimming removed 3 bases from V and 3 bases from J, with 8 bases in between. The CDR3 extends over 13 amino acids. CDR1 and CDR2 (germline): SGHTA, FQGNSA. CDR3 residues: CASSFGTDYGYTF. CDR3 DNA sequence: TGTGCCAGCAGCTTTGGAACAGACTATGGCTACACCTTC.

CDR3 in amino acids: CSVGARAGELFF. The CDR3 nucleotides are TGCAGCGTCGGAGCCAGGGCCGGGGAGCTGTTTTTT. J is TRBJ2-2 and V is TRBV29-1; weak D call: TRBD1 (5 bases). V gave up 6 bases and J gave up 6 bases, with 11 bases separating them. CDR3 length: 12 amino acids. The germline V gene encodes CDR1 SQVTM and CDR2 ANQGSEA.

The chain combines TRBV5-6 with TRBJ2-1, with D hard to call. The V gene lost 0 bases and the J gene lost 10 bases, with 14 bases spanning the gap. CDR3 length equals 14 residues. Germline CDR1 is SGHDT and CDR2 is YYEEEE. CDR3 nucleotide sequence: TGTGCCAGCAGCTTGGAGGGCTGGGTAGGGGAGCAGTTCTTC. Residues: CASSLEGWVGEQFF.

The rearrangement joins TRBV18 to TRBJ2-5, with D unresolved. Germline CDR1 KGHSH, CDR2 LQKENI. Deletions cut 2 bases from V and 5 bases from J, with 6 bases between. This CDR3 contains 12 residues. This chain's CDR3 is CASSPGLETQYF. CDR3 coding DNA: TGTGCCAGCTCACCAGGGTTGGAGACCCAGTACTTC.

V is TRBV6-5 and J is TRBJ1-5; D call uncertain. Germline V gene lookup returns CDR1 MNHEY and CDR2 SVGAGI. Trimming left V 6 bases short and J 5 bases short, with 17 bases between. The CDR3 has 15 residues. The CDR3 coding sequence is TGTGCCAGCAGATCAACGACCGGGCCTCATCAGCCCCAGCATTTT. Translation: CASRSTTGPHQPQHF.

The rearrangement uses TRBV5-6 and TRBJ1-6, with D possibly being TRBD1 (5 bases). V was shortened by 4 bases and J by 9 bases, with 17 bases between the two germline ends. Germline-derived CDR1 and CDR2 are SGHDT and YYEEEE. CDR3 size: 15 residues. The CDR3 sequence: CASSLRDPRRSPLHF. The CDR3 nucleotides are TGTGCCAGCAGCCTTCGGGACCCCAGACGTTCACCCCTCCACTTT. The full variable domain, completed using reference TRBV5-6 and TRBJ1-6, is DAGVTQSPTHLIKTRGQQVTLRCSPKSGHDTVSWYQQALGQGPQFIFQYYEEEERQRGNFPDRFSGHQFPNYSSELNVNALLLGDSALYLCASSLRDPRRSPLHFGNGTRLTVT.

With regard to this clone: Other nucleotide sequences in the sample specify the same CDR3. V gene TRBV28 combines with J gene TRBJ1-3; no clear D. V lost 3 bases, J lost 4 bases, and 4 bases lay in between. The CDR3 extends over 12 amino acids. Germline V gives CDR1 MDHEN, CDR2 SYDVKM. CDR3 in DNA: TGTGCCAGCAGTTTCCGAGGAAACACCATATATTTT. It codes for CASSFRGNTIYF.

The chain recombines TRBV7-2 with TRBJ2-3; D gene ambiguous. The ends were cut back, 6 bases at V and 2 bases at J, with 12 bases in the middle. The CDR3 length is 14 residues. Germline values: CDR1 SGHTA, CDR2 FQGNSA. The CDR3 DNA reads TGTGCCAGCAGTCCCGGGCGTTACACAGATACGCAGTATTTT. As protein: CASSPGRYTDTQYF.

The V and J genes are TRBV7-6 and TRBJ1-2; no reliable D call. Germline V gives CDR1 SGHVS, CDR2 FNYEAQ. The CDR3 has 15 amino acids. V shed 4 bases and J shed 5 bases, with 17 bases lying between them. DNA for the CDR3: TGTGCCAGCAGCTCACGACCGGGTCTCTCTTATGGCTACACCTTC. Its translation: CASSSRPGLSYGYTF.

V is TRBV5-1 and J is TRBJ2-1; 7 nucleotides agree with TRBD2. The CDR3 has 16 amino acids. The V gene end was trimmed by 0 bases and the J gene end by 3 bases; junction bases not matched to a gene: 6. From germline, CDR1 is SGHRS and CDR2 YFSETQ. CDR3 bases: TGCGCCAGCAGCTTGGCCGGTCTAGCGGACTACAATGAGCAGTTCTTC. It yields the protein CASSLAGLADYNEQFF.

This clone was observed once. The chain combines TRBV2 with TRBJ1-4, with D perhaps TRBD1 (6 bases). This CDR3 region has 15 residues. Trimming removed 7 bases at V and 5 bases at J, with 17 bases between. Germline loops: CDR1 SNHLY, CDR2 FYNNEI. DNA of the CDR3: TGTGCCAGCATAAATGTTGTGACAGGAAATGAAAAACTGTTTTTT. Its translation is CASINVVTGNEKLFF.